Below, 20 T cell receptor beta chains from the same sample are listed, as sequenced in a study of T cells in localized non-small cell lung cancer. Assay: immunoSEQ multiplex PCR; the TCRdb copy retains only in-frame clones and omits some. This sample has 59,000 or so clones; roughly nine tenths occur once, and the top ten carry 15% to 20%. This sample comprised peripheral blood, obtained before any cancer treatment. The receptors were sampled from a man aged 40 to 70 with stage I lung adenocarcinoma.

This chain links TRBV5-1 with TRBJ2-2; 7 positions match TRBD1. V lost 5 bases and J lost 2; bases outside the gene matches: 9. The CDR3 extends over 16 amino acids. Germline-derived CDR1 and CDR2 are SGHRS and YFSETQ. CDR3 protein: CASRVRTGLNTGELFF. Written as DNA, the CDR3 is TGCGCCAGCAGGGTGCGGACAGGTCTAAACACCGGGGAGCTGTTTTTT.

The CDR3 here is CASSLTSPANNEQFF. In DNA, the CDR3 is TGCGCCAGCAGCTTGACTAGCCCCGCTAACAATGAGCAGTTCTTC. This chain uses TRBV5-1 with TRBJ2-1; a possible D gene is TRBD2 (6 bases). The ends were cut back, 1 base at V and 5 bases at J, with 13 bases in the middle. CDR3 length: 15 amino acids. CDR1 SGHRS and CDR2 YFSETQ come from the germline V gene.

The V call is TRBV19, the J call TRBJ2-1; the D gene is possibly TRBD2 (7 bases). CDR3 size: 16 residues. V dropped 6 bases and J dropped 4 bases, with 19 bases sitting between them. Germline CDR1 reads LNHDA; CDR2 reads SQIVND (reference sequence). In DNA form, the CDR3 reads TGTGCCAGTAGCAAAAACCGGGCGGGGGCATACAATGAGCAGTTCTTC. Amino acid sequence: CASSKNRAGAYNEQFF.

V and J are TRBV7-2 and TRBJ2-2; D ambiguous. The CDR3 spans 14 residues. Germline CDR1 and CDR2: SGHTA and FQGNSA. Trimming cost V 2 bases and J 0 bases, with 4 bases left between them. In DNA, the CDR3 is TGTGCCAGCAGCTTAATAGCGAACACCGGGGAGCTGTTTTTT. Its protein is CASSLIANTGELFF. Full variable domain (rest looked up from reference TRBV7-2 and TRBJ2-2): GAGVSQSPSNKVTEKGKDVELRCDPISGHTALYWYRQSLGQGLEFLIYFQGNSAPDKSGLPSDRFSAERTGGSVSTLTIQRTQQEDSAVYLCASSLIANTGELFFGEGSRLTVL.

CDR3 in DNA: TGCGCCAGCAGCTTGGCTAGCGGGAGTTACAATGAGCAGTTCTTC. Translated: CASSLASGSYNEQFF. The chain is built from TRBV5-1 and TRBJ2-1; TRBD2 matches 10 bases. Germline trimming cut 0 bases from V and 4 bases from J; bases unmatched to any gene: 1. The CDR3 sequence is 15 residues long. In germline, CDR1 is SGHRS, CDR2 YFSETQ.

The chain carries TRBV2 and TRBJ1-1, with D hard to call. CDR1 is SNHLY, CDR2 FYNNEI, per germline. CDR3 length: 11 residues. CDR3 DNA: TGTGCAACGGGGATGAACACTGAAGCTTTCTTT. Translating it yields CATGMNTEAFF.

This clone has a handful of counts. The J gene is TRBJ2-1, the V gene TRBV27; the match to TRBD2 covers 12 bases. Germline CDR1 is MNHEY and CDR2 is SMNVEV (reference sequence). Trimming took 6 bases from V and 0 from J; bases not matched to a gene: 3. This CDR3 is 16 amino acids long. CDR3 in DNA: TGTGCCAGCAGCCAACTAGCGGGGGGCTCCTACAATGAGCAGTTCTTC. It encodes CASSQLAGGSYNEQFF.

The chain carries TRBV11-3 and TRBJ2-7; perhaps TRBD2 as D (5 bases). CDR1 and CDR2 (germline): SGHNT, YENEEA. There are 14 residues in the CDR3. V dropped 2 bases and J dropped 2 bases, with 10 bases sitting between them. The CDR3 spells CASSLSRGTYEQYF. The CDR3 DNA reads as TGTGCCAGCAGCTTATCTCGGGGAACCTACGAGCAGTACTTC.

The CDR3 reads CASSLSVIGTSAYEQYF. Written as DNA, the CDR3 is TGCGCCAGCAGCTTGAGTGTGATTGGGACTAGCGCCTACGAGCAGTACTTC. J is TRBJ2-7 and V is TRBV5-1, with 10 bases aligning to TRBD2. Per germline, CDR1 SGHRS and CDR2 YFSETQ. This CDR3 comprises 17 residues. V lost 1 base to trimming and J lost 2 bases; unmatched junction nucleotides: 9.

The chain combines TRBV21-1 with TRBJ2-7; the table's D gene call, TRBD1, was not cross checked with the DNA. TRBV21-1 counts as a pseudogene. The CDR3 covers 14 residues. In DNA form, the CDR3 reads TGTGCCAGCTTCCAGACACCGAGCTCCTACGAGCAGTACTTC. It encodes CASFQTPSSYEQYF.

This clone was seen a single time. The chain couples TRBV7-2 to TRBJ2-5, with D unclear. This CDR3 is 13 amino acids long. The V end lost 1 base, the J end lost 2 bases, and 5 bases lay between the germline ends. Per the germline V gene, CDR1 is SGHTA and CDR2 is FQGNSA. CDR3 in amino acids: CASSLVLQETQYF. CDR3 bases: TGTGCCAGCAGCTTAGTCCTACAAGAGACCCAGTACTTC.

The J gene is TRBJ2-4, the V gene TRBV30; tentatively, D is TRBD2 (5 bases). Germline-derived CDR1 and CDR2 are GTSNPN and SVGIG (reference sequence). This CDR3 is built from 16 residues. The V and J ends lost 3 bases and 1 base respectively, with 16 bases between them. In DNA form, the CDR3 reads TGTGCCTGGAGGGCAGCGGACGGATTGGCCAAAAACATTCAGTACTTC. Its translation is CAWRAADGLAKNIQYF.

The gene calls are TRBV4-3 and TRBJ1-1; 9 bases fit TRBD1. Germline assignment: CDR1 LGHNA and CDR2 YSLEER. The CDR3 contains 17 residues. The junction had 10 bases not matched to a gene; V was cut back by 1 base and J by 4 bases. The CDR3 DNA reads as TGCGCCAGCAGCCAAGGGTTCGGGACAGGGTTAGTCACTGAAGCTTTCTTT. The encoded protein is CASSQGFGTGLVTEAFF.

The chain employs TRBV25-1 and TRBJ2-3, with TRBD1 matching over 10 bases. Germline V gives CDR1 MGHDK, CDR2 SYGVNS. CDR3 length equals 16 residues. V dropped 7 bases and J dropped 1; count of bases not matched to a gene: 8. The CDR3 DNA reads TGTGCCAGCACCTTCGGGACAGGGGCAGGCACAGATACGCAGTATTTT. As protein: CASTFGTGAGTDTQYF. The full variable domain, in which reference TRBV25-1 and TRBJ2-3 provide the parts outside the CDR3, is EADIYQTPRYLVIGTGKKITLECSQTMGHDKMYWYQQDPGMELHLIHYSYGVNSTEKGDLSSESTVSRIRTEHFPLTLESARPSHTSQYLCASTFGTGAGTDTQYFGPGTRLTVL.

V and J are TRBV19 and TRBJ1-5; D is unresolved. The V and J ends lost 6 bases and 3 bases respectively, with 18 bases between them. CDR3 length equals 16 residues. Germline-derived CDR1 and CDR2 are LNHDA and SQIVND (reference sequence). The CDR3 sequence: CASSTTLGSFNQPQHF. As DNA, the CDR3 is TGTGCCAGTAGCACTACCTTGGGTTCCTTCAATCAGCCCCAGCATTTT.

This chain joins TRBV6-1 and TRBJ2-7; TRBD2 matches 7 bases. Losses at the gene ends were 5 bases for V and 2 bases for J; bases not matched to a gene: 9. Per the germline V gene, CDR1 is MNHNS and CDR2 is SASEGT. The CDR3 length is 15 residues. Here the CDR3 DNA reads TGTGCCAGCAGTCGATATATTAGCGGGCCCTACGAGCAGTACTTC. It yields the protein CASSRYISGPYEQYF.

This chain uses TRBV16 with TRBJ1-5; D is ambiguous. Germline CDR1 reads KGHSY; CDR2 reads FQNENV. The CDR3 totals 17 residues. V was shortened by 0 bases and J by 3 bases, with 15 bases between the two germline ends. The CDR3 reads CASSQSGPATSNQPQHF. CDR3 coding DNA: TGTGCCAGCAGCCAATCGGGTCCAGCTACTTCCAATCAGCCCCAGCATTTT.

The table lists this clone with a few counts. The CDR3 spells CASSLVAGAGELFF. In nucleotides, the CDR3 is TGTGCCAGCAGCTTAGTCGCGGGGGCCGGGGAGCTGTTTTTT. The V and J genes are TRBV11-3 and TRBJ2-2; the match to TRBD2 covers 7 bases. The V segment lost 1 base and the J segment 6 bases; nucleotides outside the gene matches: 2. The CDR3 spans 14 residues. Germline V gene sequence: CDR1 SGHNT, CDR2 YENEEA.

The CDR3 nucleotides read TGTGCCAGCAGCTTGGCGCTAGCGGGTCAGTCCTACGAGCAGTACTTC. It specifies CASSLALAGQSYEQYF. The chain recombines TRBV5-4 with TRBJ2-7; 8 bases line up with TRBD2. The CDR3 contains 16 residues. V dropped 0 bases and J dropped 1; count of bases not matched to a gene: 6. In germline, CDR1 is SGHNT, CDR2 YYREEE (reference sequence).

The chain is built from TRBV29-1 and TRBJ2-1; the D gene is possibly TRBD2 (6 bases). The V gene lost 2 bases and the J gene lost 0 bases, with 11 bases spanning the gap. CDR3 size: 15 residues. Germline loops: CDR1 SQVTM, CDR2 ANQGSEA. The CDR3 protein is CSVEKGGISYNEQFF. The CDR3 DNA reads TGCAGCGTTGAAAAGGGCGGGATCTCCTACAATGAGCAGTTCTTC.